The 8 T cell receptor beta chains below were found in one sample sequenced in a study of blood T cell repertoires in COVID-19. TCRdb keeps only in-frame clones here, not all; method: immunoSEQ multiplex PCR. The data contain fewer than 200,000 clones, 84% of them singletons. The sample consisted of peripheral blood. The source of these receptors is a man aged 40-50 years who had recovered from COVID-19.

This clone was seen just once. V is TRBV19 and J is TRBJ2-6, with 9 positions matching TRBD1. With V trimmed by 5 bases and J by 4 bases, 3 bases remained unmatched. CDR1 and CDR2 (germline): LNHDA, SQIVND (reference sequence). The CDR3 totals 15 residues. The CDR3 DNA sequence: TGTGCCAGTAGTTGGACAGGGGACGGGGCCAACGTCCTGACTTTC. Its protein product is CASSWTGDGANVLTF.

This rearrangement joins TRBV6-2 or TRBV6-3 to TRBJ2-7, with 7 bases lining up with TRBD2. The length of the CDR3 is 19 residues. J lost 2 bases, V lost 4 bases, and 20 bases had no gene match. Germline V lookup: CDR1 MNHEY, CDR2 SVGEGT. CDR3 sequence: CASSSWGLRSSSGTYEQYF. CDR3 bases: TGTGCCAGCAGTTCATGGGGCCTGAGGAGCTCTAGCGGAACCTACGAGCAGTACTTC.

The chain couples TRBV19 to TRBJ2-7; D remains ambiguous. V gave up 4 bases and J gave up 1 base, with 11 bases separating them. The CDR3 sequence is 14 residues long. In germline, CDR1 is LNHDA, CDR2 SQIVND (reference sequence). The CDR3 nucleotides read TGTGCCAGTAGTAATCTTGGCAAGTCCTACGAGCAGTACTTC. Translation gives CASSNLGKSYEQYF.

This chain joins TRBV6-2 or TRBV6-3 and TRBJ1-6, with 9 nucleotides matching TRBD1. Germline V gene lookup returns CDR1 MNHEY and CDR2 SVGEGT. This CDR3 is 15 amino acids long. The J segment lost 10 bases and the V segment lost 0 bases, leaving 4 bases of the junction unmatched. The CDR3 nucleotides are TGTGCCAGCAGTTACTCGGGGACAGGGACCTCACCCCTCCACTTT. Residues: CASSYSGTGTSPLHF.

J is TRBJ2-1 and V is TRBV2; 9 bases are shared with TRBD1. Germline V gene lookup returns CDR1 SNHLY and CDR2 FYNNEI. The CDR3 contains 17 residues. The J segment lost 4 bases and the V segment lost 1 base, leaving 8 bases of the junction unmatched. CDR3 amino acids: CASSEELRDRAYNEQFF. The CDR3 nucleotides are TGTGCCAGCAGTGAAGAATTACGGGACAGGGCTTACAATGAGCAGTTCTTC.

The chain joins TRBV30 to TRBJ2-1; 10 bases map to TRBD2. V dropped 2 bases and J dropped 4; count of bases not matched to a gene: 5. There are 15 residues in the CDR3. Germline V CDR1 and CDR2: GTSNPN, SVGIG (reference sequence). The CDR3 DNA follows: TGTGCCTGGAGTCGGGAAGCGGGAGGGTACAATGAGCAGTTCTTC. Protein: CAWSREAGGYNEQFF.

The chain carries TRBV5-5 and TRBJ2-7; TRBD1 agrees at 7 bases. Trimming removed 2 bases from V and 2 bases from J; junction bases left unmatched: 4. Germline CDR1 and CDR2: SGHKS and YYEKEE (reference sequence). The CDR3 is 14 residues long. CDR3 residues: CASSFTGTAYEQYF. CDR3 sequence (DNA): TGTGCCAGCAGCTTCACCGGGACAGCCTACGAGCAGTACTTC.

This clone was picked up a small number of times. The chain recombines TRBV7-9 with TRBJ2-7; 9 positions match TRBD1. From germline, CDR1 is SEHNR and CDR2 FQNEAQ (reference sequence). V was pared by 5 bases and J by 5 bases, with 16 bases of the junction left unmatched. This CDR3 is 17 amino acids long. For the CDR3, the DNA is TGTGCCAGCAGCCTAAAAGGGGCCGGACAGGGGTTGGACGAGCAGTACTTC. It is translated as CASSLKGAGQGLDEQYF. Variable domain in full (rest from reference TRBV7-9 and TRBJ2-7): DTGVSQNPRHKITKRGQNVTFRCDPISEHNRLYWYRQTLGQGPEFLTYFQNEAQLEKSRLLSDRFSAERPKGSFSTLEIQRTEQGDSAMYLCASSLKGAGQGLDEQYFGPGTRLTVT.